Listed below are T cell receptor beta chains from one sample, sequenced in a study of blood T cell repertoires in COVID-19. Assay: immunoSEQ multiplex PCR; the TCRdb copy retains only in-frame clones and omits some. The sample yields about 130,000 clones, 85% seen once. Sequenced: peripheral blood. These TCRs come from an elderly woman with acute or convalescent COVID-19. The CDR3 runs from the conserved cysteine through the conserved F or W. The D gene is left open where the match is weak. Some rows mark clone size as missing; the rest say once, few, many or name a class of expanded clone.

d_gene: -; j_gene: TRBJ1-6; v_gene: TRBV9; abundance: -; CDR3nt: TGTGCCAGCAGCGTAGTAGACAAGAATTCACCCCTCCACTTT; CDR3aa: CASSVVDKNSPLHF
d_gene: -; j_gene: TRBJ2-3; v_gene: TRBV9; abundance: -; CDR3nt: TGTGCCAGCAGCGTTATGGGGGGGCAGGGTACAGATACGCAGTATTTT; CDR3aa: CASSVMGGQGTDTQYF
d_gene: -; j_gene: TRBJ1-2; v_gene: TRBV28; abundance: -; CDR3nt: TGTGCCAGCAGTTTCGCCCCCGGGGCTAACTATGGCTACACCTTC; CDR3aa: CASSFAPGANYGYTF
d_gene: -; j_gene: TRBJ1-1; v_gene: TRBV2; abundance: few; CDR3nt: TGTGCCAGCAGTGAAGACTCCCCGAGTATCGCTGAAGCTTTCTTT; CDR3aa: CASSEDSPSIAEAFF
d_gene: -; j_gene: TRBJ2-1; v_gene: TRBV9; abundance: -; CDR3nt: TGTGCCAGCAGCGTAGGCGGTAGCGTTAATGAGCAGTTCTTC; CDR3aa: CASSVGGSVNEQFF
d_gene: -; j_gene: TRBJ2-7; v_gene: TRBV5-1; abundance: -; CDR3nt: TGCGCCAGCAGCCGGCAGCAGGACACCGCCTACGAGCAGTACTTC; CDR3aa: CASSRQQDTAYEQYF
d_gene: TRBD1; j_gene: TRBJ1-5; v_gene: TRBV20-1; abundance: -; CDR3nt: TGCAGTGCTAGTAGAGGAATAGGGGGACAGGGAGATCAGCCCCAGCATTTT; CDR3aa: CSASRGIGGQGDQPQHF
d_gene: TRBD1; j_gene: TRBJ2-1; v_gene: TRBV9; abundance: -; CDR3nt: TGTGCCAGCAGCGACCGGGACAGCCTCAATGAGCAGTTCTTC; CDR3aa: CASSDRDSLNEQFF
d_gene: -; j_gene: TRBJ1-5; v_gene: TRBV4-1; abundance: -; CDR3nt: TGCGCCAGCAGCCAAGTTTGGCCCACAGCGGCAATCGATCCCCAGCATTTT; CDR3aa: CASSQVWPTAAIDPQHF
d_gene: TRBD2; j_gene: TRBJ2-3; v_gene: TRBV4-2; abundance: -; CDR3nt: TGTGCCAGCAGCCGAACTAGCGTTGGGACAGATACGCAGTATTTT; CDR3aa: CASSRTSVGTDTQYF
d_gene: -; j_gene: TRBJ1-6; v_gene: TRBV6-6; abundance: many; CDR3nt: TGTGCCAGCAGTTACTCCCGGTGGAGATCACCCCTCCACTTT; CDR3aa: CASSYSRWRSPLHF
d_gene: -; j_gene: TRBJ1-1; v_gene: TRBV6-4; abundance: -; CDR3nt: TGTGCCAGCAGTGTAGGGGTTGGCACTGAAGCTTTCTTT; CDR3aa: CASSVGVGTEAFF
d_gene: -; j_gene: TRBJ1-2; v_gene: TRBV20-1; abundance: -; CDR3nt: TGCAGTGCTAGCCAGTTTGCTGGCTACACCTTC; CDR3aa: CSASQFAGYTF
d_gene: -; j_gene: TRBJ1-1; v_gene: TRBV6-6; abundance: -; CDR3nt: TGTGCCAGCAGCTTACAGAACACTGAAGCTTTCTTT; CDR3aa: CASSLQNTEAFF
d_gene: TRBD1; j_gene: TRBJ1-1; v_gene: TRBV7-9; abundance: -; CDR3nt: TGTGCCAGCAGCGGATGGAGGACAGGGGCCACTGAAGCTTTCTTT; CDR3aa: CASSGWRTGATEAFF
d_gene: TRBD1; j_gene: TRBJ2-7; v_gene: TRBV6-2/TRBV6-3; abundance: -; CDR3nt: TGTGCCAGCAGTATGATGGGGACAGGGGTCCACGAGCAGTACTTC; CDR3aa: CASSMMGTGVHEQYF
d_gene: TRBD1; j_gene: TRBJ1-4; v_gene: TRBV5-1; abundance: -; CDR3nt: TGCGCCAGCAGCTTGGGACAGGGAGAAAAACTGTTTTTT; CDR3aa: CASSLGQGEKLFF
d_gene: -; j_gene: TRBJ1-2; v_gene: TRBV10-2; abundance: -; CDR3nt: TGCGCCAGCAGGAGAGGTCAGGGCGACTATGGCTACACCTTC; CDR3aa: CASRRGQGDYGYTF
d_gene: TRBD1; j_gene: TRBJ1-4; v_gene: TRBV28; abundance: -; CDR3nt: TGTGCCAGCAGTTCCGGACAGGTAGAAAAACTGTTTTTT; CDR3aa: CASSSGQVEKLFF
d_gene: -; j_gene: TRBJ1-2; v_gene: TRBV19; abundance: -; CDR3nt: TGTGCCAGTAATTCCCCCGACAGGAACTATGGCTACACCTTC; CDR3aa: CASNSPDRNYGYTF
d_gene: TRBD1; j_gene: TRBJ1-2; v_gene: TRBV10-3; abundance: once; CDR3nt: TGTGCCATCAGTGAGACAAGGGACAGTAGGGGCTACACCTTC; CDR3aa: CAISETRDSRGYTF
d_gene: TRBD2; j_gene: TRBJ2-5; v_gene: TRBV3-1/TRBV3-2; abundance: once; CDR3nt: TGTGCCAGCAGCCTACCGGGGGAGGGAGCCCAAGAGACCCAGTACTTC; CDR3aa: CASSLPGEGAQETQYF
d_gene: -; j_gene: TRBJ1-2; v_gene: TRBV15; abundance: once; CDR3nt: TGTGCCACCAGCAGAGATTCGGGGGGCCGTTACGGCTACACCTTC; CDR3aa: CATSRDSGGRYGYTF
d_gene: TRBD2; j_gene: TRBJ2-5; v_gene: TRBV5-1; abundance: -; CDR3nt: TGCGCCAGCAGCTTCGGGACTAGCGGGGGCCAAGAGACCCAGTACTTC; CDR3aa: CASSFGTSGGQETQYF
d_gene: -; j_gene: TRBJ1-5; v_gene: TRBV9; abundance: -; CDR3nt: TGTGCCAGCAGCCCTCAGGGGAGAGATCAGCCCCAGCATTTT; CDR3aa: CASSPQGRDQPQHF
d_gene: -; j_gene: TRBJ1-6; v_gene: TRBV28; abundance: few; CDR3nt: TGTGCCAGCACCCCCCCACGGGGGCCCCTCCACTTT; CDR3aa: CASTPPRGPLHF
d_gene: -; j_gene: TRBJ1-2; v_gene: TRBV3-1/TRBV3-2; abundance: -; CDR3nt: TGTGCCAGCAGCCCGACCGTCGGGGGCTACACCTTC; CDR3aa: CASSPTVGGYTF
d_gene: -; j_gene: TRBJ2-6; v_gene: TRBV6-5; abundance: -; CDR3nt: TGTGCCAGCAGCCCCGGACACTCTGGGGCCAACGTCCTGACTTTC; CDR3aa: CASSPGHSGANVLTF
d_gene: TRBD1; j_gene: TRBJ1-1; v_gene: TRBV30; abundance: -; CDR3nt: TGTGCCTGGAGTAAGGGGGACAGGGGGAACACTGAAGCTTTCTTT; CDR3aa: CAWSKGDRGNTEAFF
d_gene: -; j_gene: TRBJ1-1; v_gene: TRBV6-6; abundance: once; CDR3nt: TGTGCCAGCGGCGGGCCGAACACTGAAGCTTTCTTT; CDR3aa: CASGGPNTEAFF
d_gene: -; j_gene: TRBJ1-1; v_gene: TRBV7-9; abundance: -; CDR3nt: TGTGCCAGCAGACCGATAGGAGGGAATTACACTGAAGCTTTCTTT; CDR3aa: CASRPIGGNYTEAFF
d_gene: -; j_gene: TRBJ2-5; v_gene: TRBV4-2; abundance: -; CDR3nt: TGTGCCAGCAGCCGAGGACTAGAGGGGGGCCAAGAGACCCAGTACTTC; CDR3aa: CASSRGLEGGQETQYF
d_gene: -; j_gene: TRBJ1-1; v_gene: TRBV19; abundance: -; CDR3nt: TGTGCCAGTACCAGAGGGGCATGGGGGCTGGACACTGAAGCTTTCTTT; CDR3aa: CASTRGAWGLDTEAFF